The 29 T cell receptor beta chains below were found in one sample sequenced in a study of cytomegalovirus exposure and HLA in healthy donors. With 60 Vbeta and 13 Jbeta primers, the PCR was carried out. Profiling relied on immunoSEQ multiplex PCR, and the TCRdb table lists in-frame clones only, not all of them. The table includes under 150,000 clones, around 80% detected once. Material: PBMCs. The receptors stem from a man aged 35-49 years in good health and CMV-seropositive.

CDR3 loop: CASSYSSRPYEQYF. For the CDR3, the DNA is TGTGCCAGCAGTTACAGTTCGAGGCCCTACGAGCAGTACTTC. The chain recombines TRBV6-6 with TRBJ2-5; D is unclear. The J call may be in error: the DNA end matches TRBJ2-7 better. Per the germline V gene, CDR1 is MNHNY and CDR2 is SVGAGI (reference sequence). The CDR3 has 14 amino acids.

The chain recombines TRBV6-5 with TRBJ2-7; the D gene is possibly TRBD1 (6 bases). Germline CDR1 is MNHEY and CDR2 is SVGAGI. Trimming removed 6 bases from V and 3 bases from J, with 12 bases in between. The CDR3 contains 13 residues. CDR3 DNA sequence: TGTGCCAGCAGCAAACAGGGCTACTACGAGCAGTACTTC. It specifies CASSKQGYYEQYF.

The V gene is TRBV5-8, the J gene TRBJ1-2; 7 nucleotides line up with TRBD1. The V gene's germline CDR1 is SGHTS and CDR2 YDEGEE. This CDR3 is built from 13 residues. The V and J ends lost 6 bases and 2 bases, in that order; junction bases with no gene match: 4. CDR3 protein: CASTGRGNYGYTF. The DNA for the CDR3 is TGTGCCAGCACGGGCAGGGGGAACTATGGCTACACCTTC.

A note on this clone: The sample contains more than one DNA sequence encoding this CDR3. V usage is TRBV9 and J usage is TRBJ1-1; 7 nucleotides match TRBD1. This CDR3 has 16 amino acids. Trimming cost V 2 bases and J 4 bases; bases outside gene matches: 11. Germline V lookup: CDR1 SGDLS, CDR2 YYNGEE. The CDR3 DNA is TGTGCCAGCAGCGTTACGACAGGGTACGGTTCCACTGAAGCTTTCTTT. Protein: CASSVTTGYGSTEAFF.

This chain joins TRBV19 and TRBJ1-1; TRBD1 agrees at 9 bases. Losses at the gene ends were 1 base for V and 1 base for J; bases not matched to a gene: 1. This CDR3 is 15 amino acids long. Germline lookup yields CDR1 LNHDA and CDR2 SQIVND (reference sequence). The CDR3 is CASSIADRGNTEAFF. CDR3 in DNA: TGTGCCAGTAGTATAGCGGACAGGGGGAACACTGAAGCTTTCTTT.

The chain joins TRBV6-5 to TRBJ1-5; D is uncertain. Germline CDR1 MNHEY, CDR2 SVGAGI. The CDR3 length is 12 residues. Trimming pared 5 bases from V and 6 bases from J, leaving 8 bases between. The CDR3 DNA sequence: TGTGCCAGCAGTAGACTAGGTCAGCCCCAGCATTTT. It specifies CASSRLGQPQHF.

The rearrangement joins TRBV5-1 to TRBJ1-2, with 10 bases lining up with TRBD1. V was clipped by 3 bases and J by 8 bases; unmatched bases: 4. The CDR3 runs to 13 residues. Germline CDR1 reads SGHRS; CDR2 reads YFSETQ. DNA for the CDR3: TGCGCCAGCAGCTCGGGGACAGGGGCCGGCTACACCTTC. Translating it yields CASSSGTGAGYTF.

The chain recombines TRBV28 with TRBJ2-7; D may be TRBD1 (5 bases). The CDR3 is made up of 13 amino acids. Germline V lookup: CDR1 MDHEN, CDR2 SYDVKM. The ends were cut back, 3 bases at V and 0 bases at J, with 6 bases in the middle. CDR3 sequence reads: CASSFDSSYEQYF. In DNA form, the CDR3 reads TGTGCCAGCAGTTTCGACAGCTCCTACGAGCAGTACTTC.

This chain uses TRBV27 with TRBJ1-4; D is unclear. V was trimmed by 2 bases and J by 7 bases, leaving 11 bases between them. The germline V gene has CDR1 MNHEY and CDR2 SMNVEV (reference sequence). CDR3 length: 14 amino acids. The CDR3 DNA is TGTGCCAGCAGTTTAAGCCCTGGGAGTGAAAAACTGTTTTTT. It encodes CASSLSPGSEKLFF. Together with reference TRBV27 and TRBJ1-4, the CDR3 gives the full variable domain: EAQVTQNPRYLITVTGKKLTVTCSQNMNHEYMSWYRQDPGLGLRQIYYSMNVEVTDKGDVPEGYKVSRKEKRNFPLILESPSPNQTSLYFCASSLSPGSEKLFFGSGTQLSVL.

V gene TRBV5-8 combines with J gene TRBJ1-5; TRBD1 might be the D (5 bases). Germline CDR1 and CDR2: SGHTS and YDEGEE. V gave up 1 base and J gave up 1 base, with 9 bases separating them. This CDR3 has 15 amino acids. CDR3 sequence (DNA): TGTGCCAGCAGCTTGAGGGGCGAAAGCAATCAGCCCCAGCATTTT. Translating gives CASSLRGESNQPQHF. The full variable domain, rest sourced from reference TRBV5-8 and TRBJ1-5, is EAGVTQSPTHLIKTRGQQATLRCSPISGHTSVYWYQQALGLGLQFLLWYDEGEERNRGNFPPRFSGRQFPNYSSELNVNALELEDSALYLCASSLRGESNQPQHFGDGTRLSIL.

CDR3 in amino acids: CASSQDLSSNQPQHF. The DNA of the CDR3 is TGCGCCAGCAGCCAAGATTTGAGTAGCAATCAGCCCCAGCATTTT. The chain combines TRBV4-3 with TRBJ1-5, with D hard to call. This CDR3 spans 15 amino acids. The V gene lost 0 bases and the J gene lost 0 bases, with 6 bases spanning the gap. The V gene's germline CDR1 is LGHNA and CDR2 YSLEER.

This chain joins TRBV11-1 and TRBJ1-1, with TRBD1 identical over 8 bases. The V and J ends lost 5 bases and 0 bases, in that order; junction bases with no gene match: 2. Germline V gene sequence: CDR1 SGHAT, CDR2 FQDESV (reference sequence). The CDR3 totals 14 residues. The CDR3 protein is CASSLGQVNTEAFF. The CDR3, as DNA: TGTGCCAGCAGCCTGGGACAGGTGAACACTGAAGCTTTCTTT.

This CDR3 reads CASSLESTVLNYGYTF. The DNA for the CDR3 is TGTGCCAGCAGCTTGGAGTCTACAGTTCTGAACTATGGCTACACCTTC. The chain couples TRBV5-4 to TRBJ1-2; D uncertain. The CDR3 is 16 amino acids. The germline V gene has CDR1 SGHNT and CDR2 YYREEE (reference sequence). V shed 0 bases and J shed 2 bases, with 14 bases lying between them.

The CDR3 DNA sequence: TGTGCCAGCAGCAGGAGGGGACAGGGCGGTAGAGGCTACACCTTC. This translates into CASSRRGQGGRGYTF. V gene TRBV6-5 combines with J gene TRBJ1-2, with 9 bases fitting TRBD1. Germline-derived CDR1 and CDR2 are MNHEY and SVGAGI. V gave up 6 bases and J gave up 8 bases; unmatched junction bases: 13. The CDR3 loop spans 15 amino acids.

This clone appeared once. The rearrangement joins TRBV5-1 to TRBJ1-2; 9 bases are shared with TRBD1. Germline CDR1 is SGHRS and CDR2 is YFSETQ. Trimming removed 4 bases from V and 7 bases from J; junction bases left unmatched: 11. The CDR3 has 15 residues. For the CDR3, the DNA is TGCGCCAGCAGCAGGACCGGGACAGGGATAGGTGGCTACACCTTC. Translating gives CASSRTGTGIGGYTF.

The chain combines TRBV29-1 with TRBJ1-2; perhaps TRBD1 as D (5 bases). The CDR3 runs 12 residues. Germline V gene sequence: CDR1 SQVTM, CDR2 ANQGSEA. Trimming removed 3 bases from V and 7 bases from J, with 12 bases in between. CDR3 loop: CSVDAGGGGYTF. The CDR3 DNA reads TGCAGCGTTGATGCGGGGGGTGGTGGCTACACCTTC.

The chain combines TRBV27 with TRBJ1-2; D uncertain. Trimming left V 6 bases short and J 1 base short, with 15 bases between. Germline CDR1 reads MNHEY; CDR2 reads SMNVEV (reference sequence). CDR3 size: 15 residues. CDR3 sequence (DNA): TGTGCCAGCAGGGGAACGGGGTCGGGTAACTATGGCTACACCTTC. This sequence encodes CASRGTGSGNYGYTF.

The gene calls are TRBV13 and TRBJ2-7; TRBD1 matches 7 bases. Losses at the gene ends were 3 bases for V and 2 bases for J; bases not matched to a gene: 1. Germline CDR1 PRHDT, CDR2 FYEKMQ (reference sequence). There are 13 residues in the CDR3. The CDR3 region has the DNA TGTGCCAGCAGCTTCGGACAGGCCTACGAGCAGTACTTC. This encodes CASSFGQAYEQYF.

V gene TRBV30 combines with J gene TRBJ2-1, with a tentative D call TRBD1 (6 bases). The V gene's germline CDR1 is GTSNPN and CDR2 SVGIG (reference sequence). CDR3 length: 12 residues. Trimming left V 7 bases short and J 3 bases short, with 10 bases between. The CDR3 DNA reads TGTGCCTTCCGGGACAACTACAATGAGCAGTTCTTC. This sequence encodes CAFRDNYNEQFF.

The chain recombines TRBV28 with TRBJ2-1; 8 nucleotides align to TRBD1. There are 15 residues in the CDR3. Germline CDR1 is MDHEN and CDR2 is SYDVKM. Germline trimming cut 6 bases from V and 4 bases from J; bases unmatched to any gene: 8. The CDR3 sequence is CASREGTGVYNEQFF. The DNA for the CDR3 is TGTGCCAGCAGGGAGGGGACAGGCGTTTACAATGAGCAGTTCTTC.

Here the CDR3 reads CATSRRTGGLMNTEAFF. The CDR3 DNA reads as TGTGCCACCAGCAGAAGAACAGGGGGCCTTATGAACACTGAAGCTTTCTTT. This rearrangement joins TRBV15 to TRBJ1-1, with 9 bases that match TRBD1. CDR3 length: 17 amino acids. The germline V gene encodes CDR1 LNHNV and CDR2 YYDKDF (reference sequence). The V segment lost 2 bases and the J segment 0 bases; nucleotides outside the gene matches: 7.

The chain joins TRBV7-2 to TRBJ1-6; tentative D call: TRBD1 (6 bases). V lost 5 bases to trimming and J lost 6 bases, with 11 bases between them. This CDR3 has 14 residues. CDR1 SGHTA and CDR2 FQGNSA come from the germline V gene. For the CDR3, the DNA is TGTGCCAGCAGCCGCGACAGGTTTAATTCACCCCTCCACTTT. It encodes CASSRDRFNSPLHF.

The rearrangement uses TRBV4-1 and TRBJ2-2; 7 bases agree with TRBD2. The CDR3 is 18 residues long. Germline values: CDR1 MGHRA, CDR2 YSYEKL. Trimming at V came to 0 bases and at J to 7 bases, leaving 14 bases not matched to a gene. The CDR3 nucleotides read TGCGCCAGCAGCCAAGATAGCCCCAGCGGGATATTTAGCGGGGAGCTGTTTTTT. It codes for CASSQDSPSGIFSGELFF.

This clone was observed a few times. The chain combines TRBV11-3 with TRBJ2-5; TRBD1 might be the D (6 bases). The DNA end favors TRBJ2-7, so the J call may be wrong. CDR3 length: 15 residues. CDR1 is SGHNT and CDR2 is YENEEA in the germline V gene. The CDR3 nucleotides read TGTGCCAGCAGCTCCTCACGACAGGATACCTACGAGCAGTACTTC. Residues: CASSSSRQDTYEQYF.

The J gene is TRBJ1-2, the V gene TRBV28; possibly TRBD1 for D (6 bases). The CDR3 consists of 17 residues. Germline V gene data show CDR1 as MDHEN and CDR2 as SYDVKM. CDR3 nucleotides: TGTGCTCTACGGCCGCCGGTGGGGGCTAGGCAGTCCTATGGCTACACCTTC. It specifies CALRPPVGARQSYGYTF.

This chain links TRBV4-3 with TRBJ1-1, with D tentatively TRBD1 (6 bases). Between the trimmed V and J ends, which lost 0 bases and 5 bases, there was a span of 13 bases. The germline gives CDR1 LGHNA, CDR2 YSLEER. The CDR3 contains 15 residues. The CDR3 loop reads CASSQESQGTTEAFF. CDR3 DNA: TGCGCCAGCAGCCAAGAATCCCAGGGGACGACTGAAGCTTTCTTT.

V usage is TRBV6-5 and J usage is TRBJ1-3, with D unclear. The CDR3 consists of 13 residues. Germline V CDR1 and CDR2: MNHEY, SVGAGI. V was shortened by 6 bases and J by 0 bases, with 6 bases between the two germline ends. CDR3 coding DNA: TGTGCCAGCAGCCGTAGCTCTGGAAACACCATATATTTT. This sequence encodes CASSRSSGNTIYF.

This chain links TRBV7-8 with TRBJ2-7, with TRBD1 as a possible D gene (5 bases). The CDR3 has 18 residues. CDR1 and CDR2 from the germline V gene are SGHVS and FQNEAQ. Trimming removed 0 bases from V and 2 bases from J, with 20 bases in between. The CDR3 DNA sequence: TGTGCCAGCAGCTTAGCCAGGGTGGCCCACACAAAGACCTACGAGCAGTACTTC. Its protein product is CASSLARVAHTKTYEQYF. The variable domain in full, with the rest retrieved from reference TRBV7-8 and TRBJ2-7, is GAGVSQSPRYKVAKRGQDVALRCDPISGHVSLFWYQQALGQGPEFLTYFQNEAQLDKSGLPSDRFFAERPEGSVSTLKIQRTQQEDSAVYLCASSLARVAHTKTYEQYFGPGTRLTVT.

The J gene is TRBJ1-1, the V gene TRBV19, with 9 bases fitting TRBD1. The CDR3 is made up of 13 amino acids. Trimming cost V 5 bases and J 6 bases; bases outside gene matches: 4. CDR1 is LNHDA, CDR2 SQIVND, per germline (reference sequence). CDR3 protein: CASSAGTGSEAFF. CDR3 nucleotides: TGTGCCAGTAGTGCAGGGACAGGGTCTGAAGCTTTCTTT.